This TCR beta chain emerged from a study of shared clonotypes between healthy human individuals. About the study: Researchers drew samples from two women and a few men aged 18 to 49.

The authors split each subset's genomic DNA evenly across several immunoSEQ plates. How the authors handled the data: Sequence data from immunoSEQ were junction-only and lacked quality scores; consequently, filtering differed. Only in-frame clones appear in the TCRdb table, and some are missing; sequencing was by immunoSEQ multiplex PCR. That table furnishes V, J and clone size, whereas the DNA furnished D and trimming. The sample includes 2,500,000 or so clones, 90% to 95% of them seen just once. Study observations and caveats: Naive CD4 clonotype sharing across a few donors was 4.5% to 6%.

Points on this clone: The target antigen is unknown.

V was pared by 1 base and J by 7 bases, with 13 bases between. Germline V lookup: CDR1 MDHEN, CDR2 SYDVKM. The CDR3 runs 15 residues. The receptor's source is a man younger than 35 in good health. Some clones in this sample may be carry-over from other donors' samples. Sequencing used naive CD4+ T cells from PBMCs. The subset was: CD45RA+ positively selected. V usage is TRBV28 and J usage is TRBJ1-4; D gene ambiguous. CDR3: CASSLFGVNTEKLFF. CDR3 in DNA: TGTGCCAGCAGTTTATTCGGTGTAAATACTGAAAAACTGTTTTTT.